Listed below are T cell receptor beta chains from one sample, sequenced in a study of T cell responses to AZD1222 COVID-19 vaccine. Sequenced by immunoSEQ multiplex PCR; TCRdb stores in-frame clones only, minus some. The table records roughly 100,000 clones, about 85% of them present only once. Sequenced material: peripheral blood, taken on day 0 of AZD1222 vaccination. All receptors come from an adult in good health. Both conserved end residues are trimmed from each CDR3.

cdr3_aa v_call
ASSLGTASTDTQY TRBV5-1
ASSQGFIQGGEKLF TRBV4-3
ASSSNTGTGVGYT TRBV7-2
AWSPIGQGYNSPLH TRBV30
ASSDTENTEAF TRBV6-1
ASSLAGGTGELF TRBV5-1
ASSQGTGGINQPQH TRBV23-1
ASSPHRGGTGELF TRBV11-3
ASSMQKGGWDNEQF TRBV19
ASDTGGMPQH TRBV6-5
ASSMREGLLSREQY TRBV19
ASRGGQGNTGELF TRBV2
ASRRKDRGYGYT TRBV6-5
ASSLLGTDEKLF TRBV5-6
ASTRTGGFEAF TRBV7-2
ASREIRVYNSPLH TRBV28
ASTGVRETQY TRBV2
ASARQVVSYEQY TRBV27
AWRALGAGSYNEQF TRBV30
ASSLGGLAGIWQF TRBV7-2
ASSTTSGGRGDTQY TRBV11-1
ASSLSPGFPETQY TRBV7-6
ASSYSTPGQPQH TRBV6-2/TRBV6-3
ASQISTGSSYEQY TRBV7-2
ASTDRGSNYGYT TRBV27
ASSQPDSNEQF TRBV3-1/TRBV3-2
ASSQVTSGDEQF TRBV3-1/TRBV3-2
ASSLDKSLSNEKLF TRBV4-2
SASVAGRYNEQF TRBV20-1
ASSLSYQPQH TRBV6-5
ATSRVMNTEAF TRBV7-2
ASSVAGALNTEAF TRBV6-4
ASSERGYGEQF TRBV6-1
ASSSGGFGETQY TRBV5-4
ASTPDSRTEAF TRBV2
ASSLRAVGNQPQH TRBV5-6
ASSQDLGWGGYT TRBV4-3